These T cell receptor beta chains were read from a single sample in a study of blood T cell repertoires in COVID-19. The method was immunoSEQ multiplex PCR; TCRdb's version includes in-frame clones alone and lacks a portion of them. The sample has 200,000 to 250,000 clones; roughly 90% are singletons. The sample taken for sequencing was peripheral blood. The origin of the receptors is a woman aged 40 to 55 with acute or convalescent COVID-19. Both conserved end residues are part of each CDR3. D genes are given only for firm matches. A clone size is listed for some rows: how often the clone was seen (once, few, many), or a class if it is expanded.

clone size	D gene	J gene	V gene	CDR3 DNA	CDR3 protein
-	TRBD1	TRBJ1-5	TRBV5-5	TGTGCCAGCAGCTTGGCCATAGGCAGGGGGGTGAGCAATCAGCCCCAGCATTTT	CASSLAIGRGVSNQPQHF
once	TRBD1	TRBJ1-2	TRBV19	TGTGCCAGTAGTATAGCCAGGGGGCATGGCTACACCTTC	CASSIARGHGYTF
once	-	TRBJ1-1	TRBV4-1	TGCGCCAGCAGCCAAGCGAGTGGAGTCAGCGGCACTGAAGCTTTCTTT	CASSQASGVSGTEAFF
-	TRBD1	TRBJ1-5	TRBV11-2	TGTGCCAGCAGCTTAGGGGTTCGACAGGGAATAAATAGCAATCAGCCCCAGCATTTT	CASSLGVRQGINSNQPQHF
once	-	TRBJ2-5	TRBV10-3	TGTGCCATCGCGGGGCAGGCAATCCAAGAGACCCAGTACTTC	CAIAGQAIQETQYF
-	TRBD2	TRBJ2-1	TRBV2	TGTGCCAGCAGCCCACCGACTAGCGGGGGGGCCGGTTACTTCTTC	CASSPPTSGGAGYFF
-	-	TRBJ2-2	TRBV24-1	TGTGCCACCAGCTCCTTACTGAACACCGGGGAGCTGTTTTTT	CATSSLLNTGELFF
-	TRBD1	TRBJ1-5	TRBV2	TGTGCCAGCAGTTCCGACAGGGCGGTTGGCAATCAGCCCCAGCATTTT	CASSSDRAVGNQPQHF
-	-	TRBJ2-3	TRBV25-1	TGTGCCAGCAGTGAACCCTACACAGATACGCAGTATTTT	CASSEPYTDTQYF
-	TRBD2	TRBJ2-2	TRBV9	TGTGCCAGCAGCGTTCAGGAGGGAGGGTTTGACGGGGAGCTGTTTTTT	CASSVQEGGFDGELFF
-	-	TRBJ1-2	TRBV10-3	TGTGCCATCAGTGAGTCGAACAGGGCCTATGGCTACACCTTC	CAISESNRAYGYTF
-	-	TRBJ1-2	TRBV5-6	TGTGCCAGCAGGTCGGCGGGGGATGGCTATGGCTACACCTTC	CASRSAGDGYGYTF
-	TRBD2	TRBJ2-1	TRBV9	TGTGCCAGCAGCGCCGGGGGGGCCTACAATGAGCAGTTCTTC	CASSAGGAYNEQFF
-	TRBD1	TRBJ1-2	TRBV5-1	TGCGCCAGCAGCCGGACAGGGGGCGGGGGCTACACCTTC	CASSRTGGGGYTF
-	-	TRBJ1-2	TRBV3-1/TRBV3-2	TGTGCCAGCAGCGAGCGAGGTGGCTACACCTTC	CASSERGGYTF
-	TRBD2	TRBJ2-5	TRBV9	TGTGCCAGCAGCGTAGGACTAGCGGCCATTAGGGAGACCCAGTACTTC	CASSVGLAAIRETQYF
-	TRBD2	TRBJ2-3	TRBV20-1	TGCAGTGCTAGTACTACTAGCGGGGGGCCTAGCACAGATACGCAGTATTTT	CSASTTSGGPSTDTQYF
-	-	TRBJ1-1	TRBV19	TGTGCCAGTAGGACCCTGATCGAGGGGAGGACTGAAGCTTTCTTT	CASRTLIEGRTEAFF
-	-	TRBJ1-4	TRBV19	TGTGCCAGTAGTAGGGGGCCGGGGCGAGCGAGTGAAAAACTGTTTTTT	CASSRGPGRASEKLFF
many	-	TRBJ1-1	TRBV5-4	TGTGCCAGCGGGCGGGGAATTGGGGAGAACACTGAAGCTTTCTTT	CASGRGIGENTEAFF
-	-	TRBJ2-3	TRBV5-1	TGCGCCAGCAGCTTGGTTCGGGATACGCAGTATTTT	CASSLVRDTQYF
-	TRBD1	TRBJ1-2	TRBV15	TGTGCCACCAGCGCCCACAGGGGGAGAGACTATGGCTACACCTTC	CATSAHRGRDYGYTF
-	-	TRBJ2-5	TRBV15	TGTGCCACCGCCCGGGGGGCTTTCGAAGAGACCCAGTACTTC	CATARGAFEETQYF
once	-	TRBJ1-2	TRBV18	TGTGCCAGCTCACCTAAGGATGTTGCGGGGGGCTATCGGTATGGCTACACCTTC	CASSPKDVAGGYRYGYTF
-	-	TRBJ1-2	TRBV6-5	TGTGCCAGCAGTCCAGCTAACTATGGCTACACCTTC	CASSPANYGYTF
-	-	TRBJ1-4	TRBV6-5	TGTGCCAGCAGTTACGGGCAGGGCACAACTAATGAAAAACTGTTTTTT	CASSYGQGTTNEKLFF
-	-	TRBJ1-5	TRBV6-7	TGTGCCAGAACACCAGGGTCTTTACCGAGTGATCAGCCCCAGCATTTT	CARTPGSLPSDQPQHF
-	-	TRBJ1-2	TRBV10-3	TGTGCCAGCAGAAGGGTCGGGGGATATGGCTACACCTTC	CASRRVGGYGYTF
few	-	TRBJ1-2	TRBV6-5	TGTGCCAGCAGGGAGTTAGGAGGCTATGGCTACACCTTC	CASRELGGYGYTF
-	-	TRBJ1-6	TRBV9	TGTGCCAGCAGCGTTAGTCAGGCTAATTCACCCCTCCACTTT	CASSVSQANSPLHF
-	TRBD1	TRBJ2-3	TRBV6-1	TGTGCCAGCAGTGACAGGGTCGGACAGGCAGATACGCAGTATTTT	CASSDRVGQADTQYF
-	-	TRBJ1-2	TRBV12-3/TRBV12-4	TGTGCCAGCAGTTTAGTCAACAAATATGGCTACACCTTC	CASSLVNKYGYTF
once	-	TRBJ1-2	TRBV24-1	TGTGCCACCAGTGGCGGGGGGTATTATGGCTACACCTTC	CATSGGGYYGYTF
-	-	TRBJ2-1	TRBV6-5	TGTGCCAGCAGGAGGGTCTCCTACAATGAGCAGTTCTTC	CASRRVSYNEQFF
-	TRBD1	TRBJ1-2	TRBV11-2	TGTGCCAGCAGACGGCCGGGACAGGGGGCTAGGACCGCGGGCTACACCTTC	CASRRPGQGARTAGYTF
-	TRBD1	TRBJ1-5	TRBV19	TGTGCCAGTAGTATGAGGGGGCGCACGCCCAGGGGCTATTATAGCAATCAGCCCCAGCATTTT	CASSMRGRTPRGYYSNQPQHF
-	TRBD1	TRBJ1-1	TRBV9	TGTGCCAGCAGCGCTCCCACTTTCCGGGACAGGGGCATGAACACTGAAGCTTTCTTT	CASSAPTFRDRGMNTEAFF
-	-	TRBJ2-1	TRBV27	TGTGCCAGCAGGCCGGGGGTCGGCTCCTACAATGAGCAGTTCTTC	CASRPGVGSYNEQFF
-	-	TRBJ1-2	TRBV5-6	TGTGCCAGCAGCCCGCCAGGGGCCTATGGCTACACCTTC	CASSPPGAYGYTF
once	-	TRBJ1-1	TRBV7-2	TGTGCCAGCAGCCACCGGTCCGGGGGCACTGAAGCTTTCTTT	CASSHRSGGTEAFF
once	-	TRBJ2-1	TRBV4-2	TGTGCCAGCAGCCCTTTGACGGCCAGGGGAATCGATGAGCAGTTCTTC	CASSPLTARGIDEQFF
-	-	TRBJ2-5	TRBV2	TGTGCCAGCAGTGAGGGACTTACCCCCCAAGAGACCCAGTACTTC	CASSEGLTPQETQYF
many	TRBD1	TRBJ1-6	TRBV5-1	TGCGCCAGCAGCTCAGGGGGGAATTCACCCCTCCACTTT	CASSSGGNSPLHF
-	-	TRBJ2-3	TRBV4-1	TGCGCCAGCAGCCAAGTGACAAACACAGATACGCAGTATTTT	CASSQVTNTDTQYF
-	-	TRBJ2-1	TRBV6-5	TGTGCCAGCAGCCCACTTCAGGGTTGGAATGAGCAGTTCTTC	CASSPLQGWNEQFF
-	TRBD2	TRBJ2-4	TRBV14	TGTGCCAGCAGCCAAGATCGAGCGGGGGGTACCAAAAACATTCAGTACTTC	CASSQDRAGGTKNIQYF
-	-	TRBJ1-4	TRBV18	TGTGCCAGCTCACTACAGGGAAGAAGCGAAAAACTGTTTTTT	CASSLQGRSEKLFF
-	-	TRBJ1-5	TRBV6-6	TGTGCCAGCAGTCCTCCAGGGTGGGATCAGCCCCAGCATTTT	CASSPPGWDQPQHF
few	TRBD1	TRBJ2-2	TRBV13	TGTGCCACCCTTTGGGACAGGGTAAACACCGGGGAGCTGTTTTTT	CATLWDRVNTGELFF
-	TRBD1	TRBJ1-2	TRBV10-1	TGCGCCAGCAGTGAGTCAGTGGGGACAGGGATCCGCTACACCTTC	CASSESVGTGIRYTF
few	TRBD1	TRBJ1-1	TRBV3-1/TRBV3-2	TGTGCCAGCAGCCGACAGGGGGGGCCTGAAGCTTTCTTT	CASSRQGGPEAFF
once	-	TRBJ2-5	TRBV4-1	TGCGCCAGCAGCCCCAATCCAGGGCAGCAAGAGACCCAGTACTTC	CASSPNPGQQETQYF
once	TRBD1	TRBJ1-1	TRBV12-3/TRBV12-4	TGTGCCAGCAGGAGGACAGGGTACACTGAAGCTTTCTTT	CASRRTGYTEAFF
-	-	TRBJ2-5	TRBV6-1	TGTGCCAGCAGCTACGACAGGTGGGAGACCCAGTACTTC	CASSYDRWETQYF